This T cell receptor (beta chain) was sequenced during a study of cytomegalovirus exposure and HLA in healthy donors. The germline V gene has CDR1 MNHEY and CDR2 SVGAGI. The CDR3 is 15 residues long. The V gene end was trimmed by 2 bases and the J gene end by 3 bases; junction bases not matched to a gene: 3. Amplification used 60 Vbeta primers and 13 Jbeta primers. The assay was immunoSEQ multiplex PCR, and TCRdb's table has in-frame clones only and misses some. Found here are over 150,000 clones, roughly 77% of them singletons; the top ten hold roughly 3.6%. Sequencing was performed on PBMCs. The sequence came from a man younger than 45 in good health and CMV-seropositive. The chain is built from TRBV6-5 and TRBJ1-3, with 8 bases fitting TRBD1. The CDR3 region is CASSYGTGLGNTIYF. The DNA of the CDR3 is TGTGCCAGCAGTTACGGGACAGGCCTTGGAAACACCATATATTTT.